This T cell receptor beta chain was retrieved from a study of Ad26.COV2.S vaccination and SARS-CoV-2 variants. Background on the study: Each vaccinee took Ad26.COV2.S intramuscularly, once or twice 56 days apart. Study findings and constraints: Vaccinated and placebo-treated recipients had similar non-spike TCR breadth.

This CDR3 has 12 residues. Trimming shortened V by 5 bases and J by 10 bases, and 12 bases separated the two germline ends. In germline, CDR1 is SGHTA, CDR2 FQGNSA. The protocol was immunoSEQ multiplex PCR, while the TCRdb copy is restricted to in-frame clones and leaves out a portion. The table lists 500,000 or so clones, around 88% of them singletons. As to this clone: No antigen is known for it.

Stated treatment: some 20 received Ad26.COV2.S at low or high dose, single or two shots; 5 received placebo; per-sample allocation not given. Specimens were obtained on day 63 following the first vaccine or placebo injection. The source of this sequence is a person between 18 and 60 years old who received the Ad26.COV2.S COVID-19 vaccine or a placebo. The rearrangement links TRBV7-2 to TRBJ1-5; D gene ambiguous. Sequencing was performed on peripheral blood, taken in a trial of Ad26.COV2.S vaccine versus placebo. This CDR3 is CASSHGRGPQHF. The CDR3 DNA reads TGTGCCAGCAGCCACGGTCGGGGTCCCCAGCATTTT. Using reference TRBV7-2 and TRBJ1-5 for the parts outside the CDR3, the full variable domain is GAGVSQSPSNKVTEKGKDVELRCDPISGHTALYWYRQSLGQGLEFLIYFQGNSAPDKSGLPSDRFSAERTGGSVSTLTIQRTQQEDSAVYLCASSHGRGPQHFGDGTRLSIL.